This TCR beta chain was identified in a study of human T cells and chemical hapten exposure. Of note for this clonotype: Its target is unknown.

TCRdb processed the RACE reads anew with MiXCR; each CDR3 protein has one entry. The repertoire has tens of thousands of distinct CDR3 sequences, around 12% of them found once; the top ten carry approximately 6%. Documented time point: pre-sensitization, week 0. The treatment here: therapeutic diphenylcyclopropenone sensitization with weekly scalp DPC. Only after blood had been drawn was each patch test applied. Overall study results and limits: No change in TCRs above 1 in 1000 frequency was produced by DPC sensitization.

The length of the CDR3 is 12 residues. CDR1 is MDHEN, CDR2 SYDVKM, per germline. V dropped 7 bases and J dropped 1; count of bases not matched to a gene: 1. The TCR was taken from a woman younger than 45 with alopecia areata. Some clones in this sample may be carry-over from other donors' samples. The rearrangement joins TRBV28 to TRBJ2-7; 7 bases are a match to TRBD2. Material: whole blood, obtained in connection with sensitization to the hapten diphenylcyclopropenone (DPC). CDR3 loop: CASKAGSYEQYF. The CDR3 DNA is TGTGCCAGCAAAGCGGGGTCCTACGAGCAGTACTTC.